This passage covers 18 T cell receptor beta chains from one sample sequenced in a study of blood T cells in healthy people across ages. Alongside a J-beta primer mix, a sample-barcoded 5' primer served in a second PCR lasting roughly 6 to 11 cycles. Using its own MiXCR run on the 5' RACE reads, TCRdb lists one record per CDR3 protein. The sample has 1 million or so distinct CDR3 sequences, about 25% seen once. This sample also belongs to another study, concerning T cells of mothers and their children.

Sample: blood. Receptors were obtained from a girl aged 2 to 10 in good health.

The gene calls are TRBV7-2 and TRBJ1-5; the D is unclear. V was clipped by 4 bases and J by 7 bases, with 14 bases between them. This CDR3 comprises 14 residues. Germline CDR1 and CDR2: SGHTA and FQGNSA. CDR3 bases: TGTGCCAGCAGCTCGGGAATCGCGGGCCAGCCCCAGCATTTT. Protein: CASSSGIAGQPQHF.

This clonotype was detected only a few times. This chain uses TRBV4-3 with TRBJ2-3; D uncertain. CDR3 length: 20 amino acids. The germline gives CDR1 LGHNA, CDR2 YSLEER. V was trimmed by 0 bases and J by 2 bases, leaving 24 bases between them. The CDR3, as DNA: TGCGCCAGCAGCCAAGATAGTTGGGCATATCGCGACAACTACACAGATACGCAGTATTTT. Its protein is CASSQDSWAYRDNYTDTQYF.

To note about this clonotype: One end of the junction is discordant with germline, which a read error may explain. The chain carries TRBV5-1 and TRBJ1-1; D gene unclear. CDR3 length equals 13 residues. Germline loops: CDR1 SGHRS, CDR2 YFSETQ. DNA for the CDR3: TGCGCCAGCAGCTTGGCCTCGAACGCTGAAGCTTTCTTT. Protein: CASSLASNAEAFF.

This chain links TRBV5-1 with TRBJ2-7, with D uncertain. CDR3 size: 16 residues. The V end was cut by 0 bases, the J end by 3 bases, with 16 bases between. The germline CDR1 and CDR2 sequences are SGHRS and YFSETQ. The CDR3 loop is CASSLEVTVPIYEQYF. CDR3 sequence (DNA): TGCGCCAGCAGCTTGGAGGTCACGGTACCTATCTACGAGCAGTACTTC.

This chain uses TRBV21-1 with TRBJ2-5; TRBD1, the D gene given by the table, was not confirmed from the DNA. The closer fit of TRBJ2-1 to the DNA end suggests the J call may be wrong. TRBV21-1 is a documented pseudogene. The CDR3 loop spans 13 amino acids. This chain's CDR3 is CARLGGRVNEQFF. The CDR3 nucleotides read TGTGCCAGGCTGGGGGGAAGGGTCAATGAGCAGTTCTTC.

Only a few counts were recorded for this clonotype. The chain couples TRBV11-3 to TRBJ2-1; D not resolved. Germline CDR1 reads SGHNT; CDR2 reads YENEEA. Trimming took 5 bases from V and 7 from J, leaving 18 bases between them. This CDR3 has 15 amino acids. The CDR3 spells CASSGSRSDWNEQFF. CDR3 in DNA: TGTGCCAGCAGCGGTAGCAGGTCTGACTGGAATGAGCAGTTCTTC.

This clonotype appeared a few times. The chain employs TRBV7-6 and TRBJ2-1; 12 nucleotides align to TRBD2. CDR1 is SGHVS and CDR2 is FNYEAQ in the germline V gene. Trimming cost V 6 bases and J 2 bases; bases outside gene matches: 8. CDR3 length: 17 amino acids. DNA of the CDR3: TGTGCCAGCAGTCCCATCCCTAGCGGGAGGGCCTACAATGAGCAGTTCTTC. Its translation is CASSPIPSGRAYNEQFF.

The rearrangement uses TRBV7-9 and TRBJ2-7; maybe TRBD2 (6 bases). CDR1 and CDR2 (germline): SEHNR, FQNEAQ (reference sequence). V lost 5 bases and J 0 bases, leaving 20 bases between the germline ends. The CDR3 sequence is 17 residues long. The CDR3 sequence: CASSDLGGTPSSYEQYF. In DNA form, the CDR3 reads TGTGCCAGCAGCGACCTAGGCGGGACTCCTAGCTCCTACGAGCAGTACTTC.

The J gene is TRBJ2-3, the V gene TRBV7-8; D is undetermined. The ends were cut back, 1 base at V and 4 bases at J, with 6 bases in the middle. CDR1 and CDR2 from the germline V gene are SGHVS and FQNEAQ. The CDR3 length is 13 residues. CDR3: CASSLEEPDTQYF. DNA for the CDR3: TGTGCCAGCAGCTTAGAGGAGCCAGATACGCAGTATTTT.

This clonotype was picked up many times. The CDR3 DNA follows: TGTGCCAGCAGCCCACAGGGAGAGACCCAGTACTTC. Protein product: CASSPQGETQYF. The chain links TRBV12-3 or TRBV12-4 to TRBJ2-5; possibly TRBD1 for D (6 bases). The germline V and J ends were trimmed by 6 bases and 4 bases, with 9 bases remaining between them. This CDR3 has 12 amino acids.

The rearrangement links TRBV3-1 to TRBJ2-5; D not certain. This CDR3 is 14 amino acids long. The germline V and J ends were trimmed by 4 bases and 2 bases, with 11 bases remaining between them. The germline gives CDR1 LGHDT, CDR2 YNNKEL (reference sequence). Here the CDR3 reads CASSPRNEQETQYF. The CDR3 bases are TGTGCCAGCAGCCCTAGAAACGAACAAGAGACCCAGTACTTC.

The CDR3 nucleotides are TGCGCCAGCAGCCAAGATCTCTACAGAAACACTGAAGCTTTCTTT. Translation: CASSQDLYRNTEAFF. The rearrangement links TRBV4-3 to TRBJ1-1; no firm D call. Germline CDR1 and CDR2: LGHNA and YSLEER. The CDR3 is made up of 15 amino acids. The V end was cut by 0 bases, the J end by 2 bases, with 10 bases between.

This clonotype was recorded a few times. CDR3 in DNA: TGTGCCAGCACCAGGACAGACCCCCGTAACATTCAGTACTTC. Protein: CASTRTDPRNIQYF. The J gene is TRBJ2-4, the V gene TRBV28; a possible D gene is TRBD1 (6 bases). CDR3 length: 14 residues. V was trimmed by 7 bases and J by 7 bases, leaving 17 bases between them. Germline CDR1 MDHEN, CDR2 SYDVKM.

This clonotype was observed a handful of times. At one end the junction does not follow the germline gene, possibly because of a read error. The CDR3 region is CASSLGGTNEQYF. The CDR3 DNA sequence: TGTGCCAGCAGTTTAGGGGGGACCAACGAGCAGTACTTC. The chain is built from TRBV7-2 and TRBJ2-7, with D tentatively TRBD1 or TRBD2 (6 bases each). CDR1 is SGHTA, CDR2 FQGNSA, per germline. The CDR3 has 13 residues.

The rearrangement uses TRBV7-8 and TRBJ2-1; D is ambiguous. The germline gives CDR1 SGHVS, CDR2 FQNEAQ. Trimming pared 8 bases from V and 5 bases from J, leaving 7 bases between. The CDR3 length is 11 residues. CDR3 in amino acids: CASLQNNEQFF. CDR3 nucleotides: TGTGCCAGCTTACAGAACAATGAGCAGTTCTTC.

This clonotype was seen a handful of times. The V and J genes are TRBV28 and TRBJ2-1; the D is unclear. The CDR3 is made up of 14 amino acids. The V and J ends lost 7 bases and 5 bases respectively, with 15 bases between them. The germline V gene encodes CDR1 MDHEN and CDR2 SYDVKM. DNA for the CDR3: TGTGCCAGCAAGAAAGGTTTGGGAAACAATGAGCAGTTCTTC. Translation gives CASKKGLGNNEQFF.

This clonotype has only a few counts. V gene TRBV4-2 combines with J gene TRBJ2-3; D perhaps matches TRBD2 (5 bases). The CDR3 consists of 14 residues. Trimming shortened V by 0 bases and J by 8 bases, and 12 bases separated the two germline ends. Germline V gene sequence: CDR1 LGHNA, CDR2 YNFKEQ. CDR3 in amino acids: CASSQEKDRGTQYF. CDR3 DNA: TGTGCCAGCAGCCAAGAAAAGGACCGGGGTACGCAGTATTTT.

This clonotype was observed a handful of times. The chain has TRBV6-2 or TRBV6-3 and TRBJ1-5, with D tentatively TRBD1 (5 bases). The CDR3 has 14 amino acids. The germline V and J ends were trimmed by 6 bases and 1 base, with 10 bases remaining between them. Per the germline V gene, CDR1 is MNHEY and CDR2 is SVGEGT. CDR3 protein: CASSWTFSNQPQHF. CDR3 bases: TGTGCCAGCAGCTGGACATTCAGCAATCAGCCCCAGCATTTT.